The T cell receptor beta chain described here comes from a study of cytomegalovirus exposure and HLA in healthy donors. In the PCR, 60 Vbeta and 13 Jbeta primers were used. Generated by immunoSEQ multiplex PCR, the TCRdb table keeps only in-frame clones and is missing some. The sample includes some 150,000 clones, approximately 80% of them seen just once. Whole-study results and caveats: In an earlier analysis, in approximately 570 donors, most V segments appeared productive either ~87% or ~30% of the time. Association with HLA alleles at 0.05 false discovery rate was found for around 17,000 TCR beta sequences in a later analysis.

This CDR3 has 15 amino acids. Trimming at V came to 4 bases and at J to 1 base, leaving 6 bases not matched to a gene. The V gene's germline CDR1 is ENHRY and CDR2 SYGVKD. On this clone: No antigen is known for it.

The rearrangement links TRBV10-3 to TRBJ1-1; 7 bases are a match to TRBD1. The receptor was derived from a woman in her forties or fifties in good health and CMV-seropositive. Specimen: PBMCs. The CDR3, as DNA: TGTGCCATCAGTGCGCTCCGGGACAGGAACACTGAAGCTTTCTTT. Its protein product is CAISALRDRNTEAFF.